This T cell receptor beta chain was identified during a study of T cell repertoires in cytomegalovirus infection. About the study: The authors relied on CMV epitopes, both recently identified HLA-C-restricted and well-studied HLA-B-restricted. Both CMV infection and a matching HLA type were indicated by public TCR beta signatures.

MiXCR, applied by TCRdb to the reads, yields one record per CDR3 protein. This table has 750,000 to 950,000 distinct CDR3 sequences, 25% to 30% appearing once. Regarding the study as a whole: Ex vivo, HLA-C-restricted CMV-specific TCR beta clonotypes prevailed over the rest of the response. Summed public TCR beta family frequency identified CMV carriers bearing the relevant HLA.

In the case of this clonotype: Its antigen is unidentified.

The V and J ends lost 9 bases and 8 bases respectively, with 16 bases between them. CDR3 length: 12 amino acids. CDR1 and CDR2 from the germline V gene are ENHRY and SYGVKD. Source: cultured CD8+ T cells from PBMCs, taken from culture after CMV antigen stimulation. The rearrangement uses TRBV10-3 and TRBJ1-2; possible D gene TRBD1, 6 bases. This TCR was recovered from a human donor in good health (CMV status not recorded). Some clones in this sample may be carry-over from other donors' samples. This CDR3 is CAILTGIEGYTF. CDR3 nucleotides: TGTGCCATTCTAACAGGGATTGAGGGCTACACCTTC.